This T cell receptor beta chain is drawn from a study of blood T cell repertoires in COVID-19. For the study at large: Material from acute and convalescent COVID-19 was sourced from the United States, Italy and Spain. PBMCs, B-cell-depleted T cells, or T cells were the source of the cDNA or gDNA that made up the material.

Clones were sequenced by immunoSEQ multiplex PCR, and TCRdb holds only the in-frame ones, with some missing. The data show tens of thousands of clones, with about 86% seen just once and over 4% held by the top ten. From germline, CDR1 is SGHRS and CDR2 YFSETQ. The CDR3 contains 17 residues. With V trimmed by 1 base and J by 2 bases, 10 bases remained unmatched. This receptor was identified in a man aged 60-69 years with acute or convalescent COVID-19. Sequenced input: peripheral blood. The V and J genes are TRBV5-1 and TRBJ2-7; 9 nucleotides agree with TRBD2. The CDR3 here is CASSLRASGDITYEQYF. DNA of the CDR3: TGCGCCAGCAGCTTGAGGGCTAGCGGGGACATAACCTACGAGCAGTACTTC.